What follows are 21 T cell receptor beta chains derived from one specimen sequenced in a study of CD8+ T cells in alopecia areata. The treatment is: oral pan-JAK inhibitor, 5-10 mg twice daily. RNA extraction was followed by reverse transcription into cDNA, which acted as the sequencing template. TCRdb's table, derived via immunoSEQ multiplex PCR, lists solely in-frame clones and lacks some. The sample has 75,000 to 85,000 clones; around 67% are singletons. The source was CD8+ T cells sorted from blood, collected at week 24, from a patient treated with tofacitinib. These receptors all come from a human donor with alopecia areata.

The V gene is TRBV2, the J gene TRBJ2-2; D is perhaps TRBD2 (6 bases). The CDR3 has 15 residues. Trimming took 6 bases from V and 3 from J, leaving 14 bases between them. The V gene's germline CDR1 is SNHLY and CDR2 FYNNEI. The CDR3 nucleotides read TGTGCCAGCAGGGTACGTCCGGGGGACACCGGGGAGCTGTTTTTT. Translation: CASRVRPGDTGELFF.

The chain combines TRBV7-2 with TRBJ2-2; no firm D call. The CDR3 consists of 15 residues. The V gene's germline CDR1 is SGHTA and CDR2 FQGNSA. V lost 3 bases and J lost 3, with 11 bases in between. This chain's CDR3 is CASSLLILDTGELFF. For the CDR3, the DNA is TGTGCCAGCAGCTTGCTAATCCTGGACACCGGGGAGCTGTTTTTT.

The chain combines TRBV5-6 with TRBJ1-1, with D hard to call. V was trimmed by 2 bases and J by 0 bases, leaving 5 bases between them. Per the germline V gene, CDR1 is SGHDT and CDR2 is YYEEEE. There are 13 residues in the CDR3. The DNA for the CDR3 is TGTGCCAGCAGCTTTTGGGTGAACACTGAAGCTTTCTTT. Translating gives CASSFWVNTEAFF.

This clone was seen a single time. This chain uses TRBV13 with TRBJ2-7, with 9 bases identical to TRBD2. CDR3 length: 16 amino acids. CDR1 and CDR2 from the germline V gene are PRHDT and FYEKMQ (reference sequence). Trimming took 1 base from V and 2 from J; bases not matched to a gene: 6. The CDR3 region is CASSLVAGGSPYEQYF. CDR3 nucleotides: TGTGCCAGCAGCTTAGTGGCGGGAGGGTCCCCCTACGAGCAGTACTTC.

V usage is TRBV6-5 and J usage is TRBJ2-3, with 9 bases that match TRBD2. V was clipped by 5 bases and J by 4 bases; unmatched bases: 4. The CDR3 contains 14 residues. The germline CDR1 and CDR2 sequences are MNHEY and SVGAGI. CDR3 DNA: TGTGCCAGCAGTCAGCGGGAGGAGGCAGATACGCAGTATTTT. Encoded protein: CASSQREEADTQYF.

The rearrangement joins TRBV19 to TRBJ1-5, with D unclear. Germline V gives CDR1 LNHDA, CDR2 SQIVND (reference sequence). V gave up 3 bases and J gave up 4 bases, with 13 bases separating them. CDR3 length: 15 amino acids. The CDR3 region is CASSILSFGNQPQHF. The CDR3 DNA is TGTGCCAGTAGTATTTTGAGCTTTGGAAATCAGCCCCAGCATTTT.

This clone was counted between two and nine times. CDR3 in amino acids: CASSLAPDGYNEQFF. CDR3 coding DNA: TGTGCCAGCAGCTTAGCGCCGGACGGCTACAATGAGCAGTTCTTC. The chain carries TRBV7-2 and TRBJ2-1; D not resolved. Germline CDR1 is SGHTA and CDR2 is FQGNSA. V was trimmed by 0 bases and J by 3 bases, leaving 9 bases between them. The CDR3 is made up of 15 amino acids.

V and J are TRBV9 and TRBJ2-2; TRBD2 is a possible D gene (5 bases). Trimming removed 0 bases at V and 5 bases at J, with 5 bases between. The CDR3 totals 13 residues. CDR1 and CDR2 (germline): SGDLS, YYNGEE. The DNA of the CDR3 is TGTGCCAGCAGCGTAGGCGGGACCGGGGAGCTGTTTTTT. Translation: CASSVGGTGELFF.

This chain uses TRBV28 with TRBJ2-7; the D gene is possibly TRBD2 (5 bases). The CDR3 has 15 amino acids. Germline lookup yields CDR1 MDHEN and CDR2 SYDVKM. V gave up 4 bases and J gave up 4 bases, with 17 bases separating them. The CDR3 DNA reads TGTGCCAGCAGTTCTCTCGAGGGTAATGTGTACGAGCAGTACTTC. It specifies CASSSLEGNVYEQYF.

The V call is TRBV7-2, the J call TRBJ2-1; TRBD2 is a possible D gene (7 bases). Trimming left V 1 base short and J 4 bases short, with 17 bases between. Per the germline V gene, CDR1 is SGHTA and CDR2 is FQGNSA. This CDR3 has 17 amino acids. The CDR3 DNA follows: TGTGCCAGCAGCTTAGTAAGCGGCAGGGGAGGGTACAATGAGCAGTTCTTC. Its protein product is CASSLVSGRGGYNEQFF.

The V call is TRBV5-1, the J call TRBJ2-5; a possible D gene is TRBD2 (6 bases). The V and J ends lost 7 bases and 0 bases respectively, with 13 bases between them. The CDR3 spans 14 residues. Germline-derived CDR1 and CDR2 are SGHRS and YFSETQ. The DNA of the CDR3 is TGCGCCAGCGGCTCCCAGCGGGACCAAGAGACCCAGTACTTC. This encodes CASGSQRDQETQYF.

This clone came up once. This sequence joins TRBV28 and TRBJ1-2; D ambiguous. Per the germline V gene, CDR1 is MDHEN and CDR2 is SYDVKM. The length of the CDR3 is 16 residues. Between the trimmed V and J ends, which lost 4 bases and 4 bases, there was a span of 19 bases. CDR3 in DNA: TGTGCCAGCAGTTCCGGAGCGGGCGACTACTCCTATGGCTACACCTTC. Translated, it gives CASSSGAGDYSYGYTF.

This clone occurred a few times. V and J are TRBV28 and TRBJ2-1; 13 bases align to TRBD2. Germline V gene lookup returns CDR1 MDHEN and CDR2 SYDVKM. V dropped 3 bases and J dropped 8; count of bases not matched to a gene: 1. This CDR3 is built from 14 residues. The CDR3 nucleotides are TGTGCCAGCAGTTTGGGACTAGCGGGACATGAGCAGTTCTTC. It is translated as CASSLGLAGHEQFF.

J is TRBJ1-2 and V is TRBV7-9; the match to TRBD1 covers 7 bases. Germline V gene sequence: CDR1 SEHNR, CDR2 FQNEAQ (reference sequence). CDR3 size: 16 residues. The V and J ends lost 4 bases and 0 bases, in that order; junction bases with no gene match: 8. CDR3 bases: TGTGCCAGCAGCTCCGGCGGGACAGAGGCTAACTATGGCTACACCTTC. Translated, it gives CASSSGGTEANYGYTF.

The V gene is TRBV11-2, the J gene TRBJ2-2; D call uncertain. V was trimmed by 1 base and J by 3 bases, leaving 12 bases between them. Germline CDR1 SGHAT, CDR2 FQNNGV. The length of the CDR3 is 16 residues. Here the CDR3 DNA reads TGTGCCAGCAGCTTAGGACCTTCCACAGACACCGGGGAGCTGTTTTTT. It codes for CASSLGPSTDTGELFF.

This sequence joins TRBV9 and TRBJ1-2, with D perhaps TRBD1 (5 bases). Trimming left V 0 bases short and J 4 bases short, with 16 bases between. The CDR3 has 16 amino acids. From germline, CDR1 is SGDLS and CDR2 YYNGEE. CDR3 sequence (DNA): TGTGCCAGCAGCGTAGCGCTAGATTCGACAGTCTATGGCTACACCTTC. This gives the protein CASSVALDSTVYGYTF.

The CDR3 DNA is TGTGCCAGTGATTGGGGGGCGTCTAGCACTGAAGCTTTCTTT. Translated: CASDWGASSTEAFF. This chain links TRBV19 with TRBJ1-1; D is possibly TRBD1 (6 bases). Trimming cost V 8 bases and J 4 bases, with 17 bases left between them. This CDR3 is 14 amino acids long. The germline V gene encodes CDR1 LNHDA and CDR2 SQIVND (reference sequence).

The chain recombines TRBV6-1 with TRBJ2-5; perhaps TRBD2 as D (6 bases). Looked up from germline, CDR1 is MNHNS and CDR2 is SASEGT. CDR3 length equals 13 residues. V gave up 4 bases and J gave up 5 bases, with 11 bases separating them. CDR3 protein: CASSGLARETQYF. The CDR3 DNA reads as TGTGCCAGCAGTGGTCTAGCGAGGGAGACCCAGTACTTC.

The chain has TRBV27 and TRBJ2-2; D unresolved. The CDR3 is made up of 16 amino acids. Germline assignment: CDR1 MNHEY and CDR2 SMNVEV (reference sequence). Trimming pared 3 bases from V and 7 bases from J, leaving 18 bases between. CDR3: CASSFETSGTRGELFF. CDR3 in DNA: TGTGCCAGCAGTTTCGAGACATCTGGCACCCGCGGGGAGCTGTTTTTT.

Only one count was recorded for this clone. The V and J genes are TRBV6-4 and TRBJ2-3; possible D gene TRBD1, 6 bases. V was clipped by 1 base and J by 4 bases, with 9 bases between them. Looked up from germline, CDR1 is MRHNA and CDR2 is SNTAGT. CDR3 length: 14 amino acids. DNA of the CDR3: TGTGCCAGCAGTGACTTCGCAGGGGCAGATACGCAGTATTTT. It yields the protein CASSDFAGADTQYF.

The chain employs TRBV29-1 and TRBJ1-2, with D unresolved. CDR1 is SQVTM, CDR2 ANQGSEA, per germline. This CDR3 region has 11 residues. The ends were cut back, 3 bases at V and 1 base at J, with 3 bases in the middle. CDR3 DNA: TGCAGCGTTGAGAGTAACTATGGCTACACCTTC. Translation: CSVESNYGYTF.